These 29 T cell receptor beta chains originate from one sample sequenced in a study of human T cells and chemical hapten exposure. The time point denotes: patch test 2, 6 weeks after DPC sensitization. The treatment is: therapeutic diphenylcyclopropenone sensitization with weekly scalp DPC. TCRdb re-called the RACE reads through MiXCR, storing one row per CDR3 protein. Of 350,000 to 400,000 distinct CDR3 sequences in the sample, over 6% are singletons; the top ten hold roughly 5.4%. The material was whole blood, obtained in connection with sensitization to the hapten diphenylcyclopropenone (DPC). Source of these receptors: a woman aged 18-35 years with alopecia areata. Some clones in this sample may be carry-over from other donors' samples.

This clonotype was observed once. The rearrangement joins TRBV29-1 to TRBJ2-7, with 9 bases fitting TRBD1. The V and J ends lost 2 bases and 5 bases, in that order; junction bases with no gene match: 10. Germline values: CDR1 SQVTM, CDR2 ANQGSEA. The CDR3 sequence is 15 residues long. CDR3 amino acids: CSVESPGQGSHEQYF. The CDR3 nucleotides read TGCAGCGTTGAATCACCGGGACAGGGAAGCCACGAGCAGTACTTC.

The CDR3 loop reads CASSFGTPVVNTEAFF. The CDR3 DNA follows: TGTGCCAGCAGTTTCGGGACACCTGTTGTGAACACTGAAGCTTTCTTT. This chain uses TRBV28 with TRBJ1-1; possibly TRBD1 for D (6 bases). The germline V gene encodes CDR1 MDHEN and CDR2 SYDVKM. V was pared by 3 bases and J by 0 bases, with 14 bases between. This CDR3 region has 16 residues.

This rearrangement joins TRBV7-9 to TRBJ2-7; D is ambiguous. Between the trimmed V and J ends, which lost 1 base and 3 bases, there was a span of 10 bases. The germline CDR1 and CDR2 sequences are SEHNR and FQNEAQ (reference sequence). CDR3 length: 14 residues. Here the CDR3 reads CASSLGSLGYEQYF. In nucleotides, the CDR3 is TGTGCCAGCAGCTTAGGGTCCCTAGGCTACGAGCAGTACTTC.

This clonotype turned up a few times. J is TRBJ2-7 and V is TRBV7-2; 8 bases are a match to TRBD2. V shed 3 bases, J shed 2 bases, and the junction held 3 bases outside the gene matches. Germline values: CDR1 SGHTA, CDR2 FQGNSA. The CDR3 extends over 14 amino acids. The CDR3 reads CASSFQAGAYEQYF. CDR3 nucleotide sequence: TGTGCCAGCAGCTTTCAAGCGGGGGCCTACGAGCAGTACTTC.

The rearrangement joins TRBV29-1 to TRBJ2-7; weak D call: TRBD1 (6 bases). CDR1 and CDR2 from the germline V gene are SQVTM and ANQGSEA. CDR3 size: 13 residues. V was clipped by 7 bases and J by 3 bases, with 16 bases between them. The CDR3 spells CSAIYGTNYEQYF. CDR3 DNA sequence: TGCAGCGCAATTTACGGGACAAACTACGAGCAGTACTTC.

This clonotype appeared a single time. The rearrangement uses TRBV27 and TRBJ2-7; TRBD2 matches 11 bases. Trimming took 4 bases from V and 1 from J; bases not matched to a gene: 6. There are 16 residues in the CDR3. Germline CDR1 and CDR2: MNHEY and SMNVEV (reference sequence). The CDR3 DNA sequence: TGTGCCAGCAGTTCATTAGCGGGGGGGACTTCCTACGAGCAGTACTTC. Translating it yields CASSSLAGGTSYEQYF.

There are many counts of this clonotype. The chain uses TRBV5-4 and TRBJ1-6; D is unresolved. CDR3 length equals 15 residues. Trimming took 6 bases from V and 12 from J, leaving 22 bases between them. Germline CDR1 reads SGHNT; CDR2 reads YYREEE (reference sequence). CDR3 DNA: TGTGCCAGCACCACCGGAACGGCACCACTGAAACCCCTCCACTTT. Translation gives CASTTGTAPLKPLHF.

This chain uses TRBV5-1 with TRBJ2-5; 13 nucleotides line up with TRBD2. J lost 9 bases, V lost 4 bases, and 6 bases had no gene match. This CDR3 region has 14 residues. Germline values: CDR1 SGHRS, CDR2 YFSETQ. CDR3 protein: CASSRGTSGDAQYF. The CDR3 DNA follows: TGCGCCAGCAGCCGGGGGACTAGCGGGGACGCCCAGTACTTC. The full variable domain, its missing parts supplied by reference TRBV5-1 and TRBJ2-5, is KAGVTQTPRYLIKTRGQQVTLSCSPISGHRSVSWYQQTPGQGLQFLFEYFSETQRNKGNFPGRFSGRQFSNSRSEMNVSTLELGDSALYLCASSRGTSGDAQYFGPGTRLLVL.

This clonotype has only a few counts. The chain carries TRBV5-1 and TRBJ2-3; 10 bases are shared with TRBD2. Germline CDR1 SGHRS, CDR2 YFSETQ. The CDR3 runs 16 residues. The ends lost 4 bases at V and 3 bases at J; junction bases unmatched: 8. The chain's CDR3 is CASSLSGGLGTDTQYF. CDR3 bases: TGCGCCAGCAGCCTTAGCGGGGGGCTGGGTACAGATACGCAGTATTTT. The whole variable domain, remainder taken from reference TRBV5-1 and TRBJ2-3, is KAGVTQTPRYLIKTRGQQVTLSCSPISGHRSVSWYQQTPGQGLQFLFEYFSETQRNKGNFPGRFSGRQFSNSRSEMNVSTLELGDSALYLCASSLSGGLGTDTQYFGPGTRLTVL.

There are many counts of this clonotype. J is TRBJ1-6 and V is TRBV29-1; 7 bases align to TRBD1. The CDR3 length is 13 residues. The germline V gene encodes CDR1 SQVTM and CDR2 ANQGSEA. V lost 6 bases to trimming and J lost 9 bases; unmatched junction nucleotides: 8. The chain's CDR3 is CSVQDREGSPLHF. The CDR3, as DNA: TGCAGCGTGCAAGACAGGGAGGGTTCACCCCTCCACTTT.

This clonotype occurred many times. The chain combines TRBV2 with TRBJ2-7; maybe TRBD1 (5 bases). CDR1 and CDR2 (germline): SNHLY, FYNNEI. This CDR3 comprises 14 residues. Trimming shortened V by 6 bases and J by 6 bases, and 18 bases separated the two germline ends. The CDR3 region is CASREDKGIGEQYF. CDR3 nucleotide sequence: TGTGCCAGCAGAGAGGACAAGGGGATAGGCGAGCAGTACTTC. The whole variable domain, filled in from reference TRBV2 and TRBJ2-7, reads EPEVTQTPSHQVTQMGQEVILRCVPISNHLYFYWYRQILGQKVEFLVSFYNNEISEKSEIFDDQFSVERPDGSNFTLKIRSTKLEDSAMYFCASREDKGIGEQYFGPGTRLTVT.

The chain uses TRBV5-5 and TRBJ2-7, with 7 bases fitting TRBD1. CDR1 is SGHKS and CDR2 is YYEKEE in the germline V gene (reference sequence). The CDR3 spans 14 residues. V was clipped by 3 bases and J by 3 bases; unmatched bases: 6. CDR3 amino acids: CASSSPGQHYEQYF. The CDR3 coding sequence is TGTGCCAGCAGCTCTCCGGGACAGCACTACGAGCAGTACTTC.

The rearrangement uses TRBV3-1 and TRBJ2-7; 9 nucleotides align to TRBD1. Trimming at V came to 4 bases and at J to 4 bases, leaving 8 bases not matched to a gene. Germline lookup yields CDR1 LGHDT and CDR2 YNNKEL (reference sequence). This CDR3 comprises 15 residues. The CDR3 protein is CASSPRTGALYEQYF. The CDR3 DNA is TGTGCCAGCAGCCCCCGGACAGGGGCTTTATACGAGCAGTACTTC.

This clonotype occurred a few times. The chain recombines TRBV5-5 with TRBJ1-5; a weak D match, TRBD1 (5 bases). Trimming cost V 1 base and J 3 bases, with 11 bases left between them. The CDR3 is 15 amino acids. Germline CDR1 and CDR2: SGHKS and YYEKEE (reference sequence). The CDR3, as DNA: TGTGCCAGCAGCTTGTGGGGGGGTGTCAATCAGCCCCAGCATTTT. Protein sequence: CASSLWGGVNQPQHF.

This clonotype was counted many times. The chain joins TRBV11-2 to TRBJ2-3; maybe TRBD1 (7 bases). CDR1 and CDR2 (germline): SGHAT, FQNNGV. V lost 5 bases and J 4 bases, leaving 16 bases between the germline ends. The CDR3 runs 15 residues. The CDR3 reads CASSLTDRRADTQYF. In DNA, the CDR3 is TGTGCCAGCAGCCTGACGGACAGGAGGGCAGATACGCAGTATTTT.

This clonotype occurred many times. The chain uses TRBV20-1 and TRBJ2-4; 8 bases align to TRBD1. Germline-derived CDR1 and CDR2 are DFQATT and SNEGSKA (reference sequence). The CDR3 totals 15 residues. V shed 5 bases and J 0 bases; nucleotides not matched to a gene: 6. The CDR3 sequence: CSARKQGVAKNIQYF. Here the CDR3 DNA reads TGCAGTGCTCGAAAACAGGGGGTAGCCAAAAACATTCAGTACTTC.

This clonotype came up a few times. The chain couples TRBV7-6 to TRBJ2-5; D ambiguous. The CDR3 totals 13 residues. V lost 4 bases and J 0 bases, leaving 6 bases between the germline ends. Germline V gene sequence: CDR1 SGHVS, CDR2 FNYEAQ. In nucleotides, the CDR3 is TGTGCCAGCAGCTCGACGTACCAAGAGACCCAGTACTTC. This gives the protein CASSSTYQETQYF.

This clonotype was picked up many times. This chain uses TRBV29-1 with TRBJ1-5; D unresolved. Germline V lookup: CDR1 SQVTM, CDR2 ANQGSEA. CDR3 size: 13 residues. The V end lost 0 bases, the J end lost 11 bases, and 14 bases lay between the germline ends. The CDR3 DNA reads TGCAGCGTTGAAGATCTTAGCTATGGGTCCCAGCATTTT. It encodes CSVEDLSYGSQHF.

In its sample, this clonotype was seen a few times. V usage is TRBV7-3 and J usage is TRBJ2-1; no firm D call. The ends were cut back, 5 bases at V and 0 bases at J, with 8 bases in the middle. Per germline, CDR1 SGHTA and CDR2 FQGTGA. CDR3 size: 14 residues. The CDR3 protein is CASSPRSSYNEQFF. CDR3 coding DNA: TGTGCCAGCAGCCCCAGGTCCTCCTACAATGAGCAGTTCTTC.

The rearrangement uses TRBV6-2 or TRBV6-3 and TRBJ2-7, with D unresolved. CDR3 length: 16 residues. V shed 4 bases and J shed 1 base, with 17 bases lying between them. The V gene's germline CDR1 is MNHEY and CDR2 SVGEGT. The DNA of the CDR3 is TGTGCCAGCAGTTCCCTTTTAGGGCCGCAGTCCTACGAGCAGTACTTC. Translating gives CASSSLLGPQSYEQYF.

This clonotype has just a few counts. V is TRBV3-1 and J is TRBJ2-5; the D is unclear. CDR3 length: 14 amino acids. In germline, CDR1 is LGHDT, CDR2 YNNKEL (reference sequence). V was shortened by 1 base and J by 1 base, with 7 bases between the two germline ends. CDR3 loop: CASSQGWLQETQYF. The CDR3, as DNA: TGTGCCAGCAGCCAAGGGTGGCTCCAAGAGACCCAGTACTTC.

This clonotype was seen more than once but under ten times. J is TRBJ2-7 and V is TRBV10-3; D unresolved. Trimming took 1 base from V and 4 from J, leaving 11 bases between them. The CDR3 loop spans 14 amino acids. Germline CDR1 is ENHRY and CDR2 is SYGVKD. As DNA, the CDR3 is TGTGCCATCAGTGAGTATCCGACCGAATACGAGCAGTACTTC. Protein sequence: CAISEYPTEYEQYF.

Only a few counts were recorded for this clonotype. The chain recombines TRBV12-3 or TRBV12-4 with TRBJ1-2, with no clear D. V lost 6 bases and J lost 2, with 10 bases in between. The CDR3 runs to 13 residues. CDR3 DNA sequence: TGTGCCAGCAGCCAAATTCTCAACTATGGCTACACCTTC. Translating it yields CASSQILNYGYTF.

This clonotype has only a few counts. This chain links TRBV6-6 with TRBJ2-7; 10 bases agree with TRBD1. Germline-derived CDR1 and CDR2 are MNHNY and SVGAGI (reference sequence). After removal of 5 bases from V and 3 bases from J, the junction contained 4 bases not matched to a gene. This CDR3 region has 14 residues. The CDR3 DNA reads TGTGCCAGCAGTAAGCGGGACAGGGGCTACGAGCAGTACTTC. Translated: CASSKRDRGYEQYF.

This clonotype appeared a few times. The J gene is TRBJ1-1, the V gene TRBV29-1, with 7 bases matching TRBD1. CDR3 length: 13 residues. Germline CDR1 and CDR2: SQVTM and ANQGSEA. V lost 5 bases to trimming and J lost 2 bases; unmatched junction nucleotides: 5. The CDR3 spells CSVWDSLNTEAFF. DNA of the CDR3: TGCAGCGTTTGGGACAGCTTAAACACTGAAGCTTTCTTT.

This clonotype was counted only a few times. The chain recombines TRBV27 with TRBJ2-2, with D perhaps TRBD1 or TRBD2 (6 bases each). V gave up 6 bases and J gave up 2 bases, with 13 bases separating them. Germline CDR1 MNHEY, CDR2 SMNVEV (reference sequence). CDR3 length: 15 residues. The CDR3: CASSLPGANTGELFF. For the CDR3, the DNA is TGTGCCAGCAGCCTCCCGGGGGCCAACACCGGGGAGCTGTTTTTT.

This clonotype was seen only a few times. The rearrangement joins TRBV7-2 to TRBJ2-1, with 9 bases matching TRBD2. CDR1 and CDR2 from the germline V gene are SGHTA and FQGNSA. J was trimmed by 2 bases and V by 0 bases; bases with no gene match: 5. This CDR3 region has 17 residues. Written as DNA, the CDR3 is TGTGCCAGCAGCTTAGCTGGCGGGGGGGCGACCTACAATGAGCAGTTCTTC. Its protein product is CASSLAGGGATYNEQFF. Full variable domain (missing parts from reference TRBV7-2 and TRBJ2-1): GAGVSQSPSNKVTEKGKDVELRCDPISGHTALYWYRQSLGQGLEFLIYFQGNSAPDKSGLPSDRFSAERTGGSVSTLTIQRTQQEDSAVYLCASSLAGGGATYNEQFFGPGTRLTVL.

There are a few counts of this clonotype. V and J are TRBV12-3 or TRBV12-4 and TRBJ2-6; 10 bases map to TRBD1. The CDR3 spans 13 residues. The J segment lost 13 bases and the V segment lost 6 bases, leaving 6 bases of the junction unmatched. CDR3 coding DNA: TGTGCCAGCAGCCTGGACAGGGGGAAGGTCCTGACTTTC. This encodes CASSLDRGKVLTF.

CDR3 in amino acids: CASSPHLWGSSYEQYF. The CDR3, as DNA: TGTGCCAGCAGCCCACATCTGTGGGGAAGCTCCTACGAGCAGTACTTC. The rearrangement joins TRBV11-1 to TRBJ2-7; D is undetermined. Germline lookup yields CDR1 SGHAT and CDR2 FQDESV (reference sequence). Trimming cost V 5 bases and J 0 bases, with 17 bases left between them. This CDR3 is built from 16 residues.